Here is one T cell receptor beta chain with its context. In this sample, this clonotype turned up many times. The antigen this receptor binds is unknown. No base qualities exist here, and no much larger clone lies one base off it. Stable Graves' hyperthyroidism was defined as no progression to ophthalmopathy during 18 months of follow-up. The hyperthyroidism patients were between 18 and 65 years old and newly diagnosed, with a disease duration of less than 2 months. Exclusion was applied to patients with uncontrolled infections, other autoimmune diseases, pregnancy or lactation. Diagnoses were established on the basis of clinical symptoms, serum thyroxine and TRAb, thyroid ultrasound, and orbital computed tomography. Ficoll-Paque density gradient centrifugation was used to isolate PBMCs from 8 to 10 ml of fresh peripheral blood. Total RNA was extracted using Trizol reagent, and RNA quality was assessed on an Agilent 2100 Bioanalyzer.

This record belongs to a study of T cells in Graves' hyperthyroidism and ophthalmopathy (dated by TCRdb to between 2019 and 2020). For context, the study as a whole: Peripheral blood was collected at initial diagnosis, before any treatment. Prospective prediction of ophthalmopathy was tested in an independent validation cohort of 18 to 20 hyperthyroidism patients and around 16 patients who later progressed to ophthalmopathy. After sampling, hyperthyroidism patients received methimazole starting at 30 mg daily, and ophthalmopathy patients received high-dose intravenous methylprednisolone. For training and testing, the roughly 100 patients in the discovery cohort were randomly divided in a 7:3 ratio. According to the paper, TCR Vbeta CDR3 sequencing was carried out on roughly 130 peripheral blood samples, which came from fewer than 50 ophthalmopathy, roughly 75 hyperthyroidism and 17 progressor patients. The study also compared thyroid tissue and blood T-cell repertoires from a handful of Graves' hyperthyroidism patients. A discovery cohort of around 100 patients, about 43 with Graves' ophthalmopathy and 57 with stable Graves' hyperthyroidism, was used to find distinguishing TCR V-J signatures. Study-wide conclusions, independent of this receptor: During validation, the model predicted progression to ophthalmopathy a median of around 6 months ahead of onset, with 70.59% sensitivity and under 85% specificity. Most expanded thyroid clonotypes (frequency above 0.001) were also found in blood, which suggests that blood repertoires may mirror thyroid immune responses. No statistical method was used to set the sample size in advance, and investigators knew the group allocation. A 13 V-J signature model separated ophthalmopathy from stable hyperthyroidism, with approximately 87% sensitivity and roughly 81% specificity in cross-validation and 80%/75% in testing.

From the cysteine up to the phenylalanine, the CDR3 has a length of 16 residues. Here the CDR3 DNA is all that survives: 48 bases in frame from base 1. Via the germline V gene (reference sequence), CDR1 is DFQATT and CDR2 SNEGSKA. V and J lose 6 bases and 0 bases, and a span of 20 bases separates them. Amplification of TCR beta CDR3 regions was carried out from RNA transcripts. For the first round of RT-PCR on the TCR CDR3, the HTBI primer set was used together with the Qiagen OneStep RT-PCR kit. Libraries were constructed in a second round of multiplex PCR, after which size selection and purification were performed. Libraries were sequenced paired-end with 100 bp reads on an Illumina HiSeq2000. As for how the authors treated the data: SOAPnuke was used to process the raw data, with reads discarded if the reads contained adapters or uncalled bases, had a mean Phred below 15, or lacked an exact constant-primer or identifier match. COPE v1.2.5 was used to merge the high-quality paired reads, and each unique nucleotide sequence was defined as a clonotype. Clonotypes were aligned to IMGT TRBV, TRBD and TRBJ reference segments using MiTCR v1.1. Only V-J combinations with frequency above 0.0001, covering 99% to 99.2% of repertoires, were analysed. A TCS score was defined as the ratio between F50 (clonal expansion) and ExV (chaos), using BLOSUM62-based TCRdist between CDR3 peptides within each V-J. Welch's t-statistics and random forest reduced approximately 520 V-J features to some 14, which were used in a naive Bayes classifier (R e1071). Using fastp at Q25 and MiXCR, TCRdb reprocessed the public reads and kept productive beta chains. Each CDR3 protein appears once, grouped with its most common genes and DNA. The V and J calls, along with clone size, are taken from TCRdb and not from the paper's own processing. This sample comprises fewer than 800,000 distinct CDR3 sequences, 15% to 20% of them detected only once. The ten largest clonotypes hold under 9.5% of the sample.

The receptor was derived from a man aged 18 to 30 with Graves' hyperthyroidism. The rearrangement combines TRBV20-1 with TRBJ1-1; the D gene is perhaps TRBD1, from 5 matching bases. Material: blood. The bases read TGCAGTGCCTCCCCAGGACACACCCTTATGAACACTGAAGCTTTCTTT. This yields the protein CSASPGHTLMNTEAFF.